One sample yielded the 23 T cell receptor beta chains listed below, sequenced in a study of patients and donors after allogeneic stem cell transplantation. TCRdb fed the RT-PCR reads into MiXCR, producing one record per CDR3 protein. The sample has 920,000 or so distinct CDR3 sequences, about a sixth seen once; the top ten hold 5% to 6.5%. Material: blood, either unsorted or a sorted T cell fraction (not recorded which). Receptor source: a human donor who was either an allogeneic HSCT recipient or a stem cell or donor lymphocyte infusion donor (not recorded which). It is not recorded whose cells these are; they may come from a transplant donor.

V gene TRBV11-1 combines with J gene TRBJ2-6, with TRBD2 as a possible D gene (6 bases). This CDR3 region has 18 residues. Looked up from germline, CDR1 is SGHAT and CDR2 is FQDESV (reference sequence). Trimming removed 4 bases from V and 0 bases from J, with 16 bases in between. In DNA form, the CDR3 reads TGTGCCAGCAGCTCCGGGAGACCCCTCTCCTCTGGGGCCAACGTCCTGACTTTC. It is translated as CASSSGRPLSSGANVLTF.

This chain connects TRBV2 to TRBJ2-2; D is undetermined. This CDR3 is built from 16 residues. V was pared by 6 bases and J by 2 bases, with 16 bases between. Germline V lookup: CDR1 SNHLY, CDR2 FYNNEI. The CDR3 reads CASRDLSLSNTGELFF. In DNA form, the CDR3 reads TGTGCCAGCAGGGACCTAAGCTTAAGTAACACCGGGGAGCTGTTTTTT. The full variable domain, its missing parts supplied by reference TRBV2 and TRBJ2-2, is EPEVTQTPSHQVTQMGQEVILRCVPISNHLYFYWYRQILGQKVEFLVSFYNNEISEKSEIFDDQFSVERPDGSNFTLKIRSTKLEDSAMYFCASRDLSLSNTGELFFGEGSRLTVL.

This rearrangement joins TRBV10-3 to TRBJ2-7, with D possibly being TRBD2 (6 bases). This CDR3 region has 12 residues. Germline lookup yields CDR1 ENHRY and CDR2 SYGVKD. Trimming cost V 8 bases and J 5 bases, with 13 bases left between them. CDR3: CAIGGGSNEQYF. Here the CDR3 DNA reads TGTGCCATCGGCGGAGGGAGTAACGAGCAGTACTTC.

The chain joins TRBV4-3 to TRBJ1-3; D unresolved. The germline CDR1 and CDR2 sequences are LGHNA and YSLEER. The CDR3 has 15 amino acids. Trimming took 0 bases from V and 1 from J, leaving 7 bases between them. The CDR3 bases are TGCGCCAGCAGCCAAGATGTGACATCTGGAAACACCATATATTTT. It specifies CASSQDVTSGNTIYF.

The chain is built from TRBV12-3 or TRBV12-4 and TRBJ2-3; possibly TRBD1 for D (5 bases). V lost 4 bases and J 1 base, leaving 9 bases between the germline ends. This CDR3 region has 14 residues. The CDR3 DNA sequence: TGTGCCAGCAGTTCGACAGCAGGCACAGATACGCAGTATTTT. As protein: CASSSTAGTDTQYF.

This clonotype was picked up a small number of times. The chain uses TRBV12-3 or TRBV12-4 and TRBJ2-2; TRBD2 agrees at 8 bases. The CDR3 extends over 16 amino acids. J lost 6 bases, V lost 2 bases, and 8 bases had no gene match. CDR3 nucleotide sequence: TGTGCCAGCAGTTTATATCCGGGAGGGTCAGCCGGGGAGCTGTTTTTT. Its translation: CASSLYPGGSAGELFF.

In its sample, this clonotype was seen a few times. The chain is built from TRBV20-1 and TRBJ1-1; weak D call: TRBD1 (5 bases). This CDR3 comprises 15 residues. V was cut by 3 bases and J by 0 bases, with 14 bases left in between. Germline V gene data show CDR1 as DFQATT and CDR2 as SNEGSKA (reference sequence). CDR3 residues: CSASRVFGMNTEAFF. CDR3 bases: TGCAGTGCTAGCAGGGTCTTTGGGATGAACACTGAAGCTTTCTTT.

This clonotype occurred a few times. This sequence joins TRBV7-2 and TRBJ1-2, with D uncertain. The CDR3 runs 14 residues. Germline V lookup: CDR1 SGHTA, CDR2 FQGNSA. Between the trimmed V and J ends, which lost 1 base and 4 bases, there was a span of 10 bases. CDR3 sequence (DNA): TGTGCCAGCAGCTTAGGGCCGGGCCTCTATGGCTACACCTTC. Its protein product is CASSLGPGLYGYTF.

This chain links TRBV3-1 with TRBJ2-7; D gene unclear. This CDR3 has 12 amino acids. In germline, CDR1 is LGHDT, CDR2 YNNKEL (reference sequence). Trimming removed 3 bases at V and 5 bases at J, with 8 bases between. This CDR3 is CASSHPPNEQYF. Written as DNA, the CDR3 is TGTGCCAGCAGCCACCCTCCCAACGAGCAGTACTTC.

This clonotype was detected ten times or more. The chain couples TRBV5-1 to TRBJ2-7; D is perhaps TRBD1 (6 bases). The CDR3 is made up of 16 amino acids. The V end lost 0 bases, the J end lost 0 bases, and 13 bases lay between the germline ends. CDR1 and CDR2 from the germline V gene are SGHRS and YFSETQ. CDR3 nucleotide sequence: TGCGCCAGCAGCTTGGGTCCCCAGGGGCACTCCTACGAGCAGTACTTC. This sequence encodes CASSLGPQGHSYEQYF.

This clonotype is medium-sized (0.01 to 0.1%). The chain links TRBV12-3 or TRBV12-4 to TRBJ2-6, with D unclear. The CDR3 consists of 15 residues. V lost 6 bases, J lost 1 base, and 10 bases lay in between. The CDR3 loop is CASSLESSGANVLTF. CDR3 nucleotides: TGTGCCAGCAGCCTTGAATCATCTGGGGCCAACGTCCTGACTTTC.

This chain connects TRBV14 to TRBJ2-7; D unresolved. The CDR3 is 15 residues long. CDR1 is SGHDN and CDR2 is FVKESK in the germline V gene. V lost 1 base and J lost 0, with 10 bases in between. CDR3 sequence: CASSQASTFSYEQYF. In DNA, the CDR3 is TGTGCCAGCAGCCAAGCAAGTACCTTCTCCTACGAGCAGTACTTC.

This clonotype came up a few times. The chain combines TRBV20-1 with TRBJ2-7; D uncertain. Between the trimmed V and J ends, which lost 3 bases and 6 bases, there was a span of 21 bases. Germline-derived CDR1 and CDR2 are DFQATT and SNEGSKA (reference sequence). This CDR3 has 15 amino acids. The CDR3 loop reads CSASPLPTGVSEQYF. The CDR3 coding sequence is TGCAGTGCTAGTCCCCTTCCGACTGGCGTATCCGAGCAGTACTTC.

The chain combines TRBV29-1 with TRBJ2-3; D is perhaps TRBD1 or TRBD2 (6 bases each). CDR1 is SQVTM and CDR2 is ANQGSEA in the germline V gene. This CDR3 spans 16 amino acids. The V gene lost 4 bases and the J gene lost 2 bases, with 19 bases spanning the gap. This CDR3 reads CSVGVRGPKFTDTQYF. The DNA for the CDR3 is TGCAGCGTTGGGGTACGGGGGCCGAAATTCACAGATACGCAGTATTTT.

This clonotype showed up many times. The chain is built from TRBV6-5 and TRBJ2-7; the D is unclear. V dropped 5 bases and J dropped 5 bases, with 10 bases sitting between them. This CDR3 spans 12 amino acids. Germline V gives CDR1 MNHEY, CDR2 SVGAGI. CDR3 protein: CASSRNRDEQYF. The CDR3 DNA reads TGTGCCAGCAGTCGAAACCGGGACGAGCAGTACTTC.

The gene calls are TRBV25-1 and TRBJ1-1; D remains unclear. This CDR3 contains 15 residues. Trimming removed 1 base from V and 0 bases from J, with 9 bases in between. The germline gives CDR1 MGHDK, CDR2 SYGVNS. As DNA, the CDR3 is TGTGCCAGCAGTGAATGGGATAGGATGAACACTGAAGCTTTCTTT. Its protein is CASSEWDRMNTEAFF.

This clonotype was observed a handful of times. The chain is built from TRBV20-1 and TRBJ2-1, with D maybe TRBD2 (6 bases). This CDR3 has 13 residues. Germline-derived CDR1 and CDR2 are DFQATT and SNEGSKA (reference sequence). V lost 7 bases, J lost 5 bases, and 15 bases lay in between. CDR3 sequence: CSESGDLNNEQFF. The CDR3, as DNA: TGCAGTGAGAGTGGGGACTTAAACAATGAGCAGTTCTTC.

The chain recombines TRBV14 with TRBJ2-1; D gene uncertain. The CDR3 is made up of 14 amino acids. Germline V gives CDR1 SGHDN, CDR2 FVKESK. The germline V and J ends were trimmed by 0 bases and 7 bases, with 10 bases remaining between them. CDR3 sequence: CASSQDLSGNEQFF. Here the CDR3 DNA reads TGTGCCAGCAGCCAAGATCTTTCTGGGAATGAGCAGTTCTTC.

This clonotype was found a few times. V and J are TRBV24-1 and TRBJ2-4; no firm D call. V shed 4 bases and J shed 6 bases, with 9 bases lying between them. The CDR3 totals 13 residues. Looked up from germline, CDR1 is KGHDR and CDR2 is SFDVKD. The CDR3 bases are TGTGCCACCAGTGAGCTGGACGGAAACATTCAGTACTTC. Translated, it gives CATSELDGNIQYF.

This chain joins TRBV4-1 and TRBJ2-1, with TRBD2 matching over 9 bases. This CDR3 is built from 14 residues. V was clipped by 1 base and J by 15 bases; unmatched bases: 10. Germline CDR1 and CDR2: MGHRA and YSYEKL. The CDR3 loop reads CASSQADLAGIPFF. Written as DNA, the CDR3 is TGCGCCAGCAGCCAAGCTGACCTAGCGGGAATACCGTTCTTC.

The rearrangement links TRBV7-9 to TRBJ2-2; a weak D match, TRBD2 (5 bases). There are 14 residues in the CDR3. V was trimmed by 5 bases and J by 6 bases, leaving 13 bases between them. Germline V CDR1 and CDR2: SEHNR, FQNEAQ (reference sequence). This chain's CDR3 is CASSPPRAPGELFF. As DNA, the CDR3 is TGTGCCAGCAGCCCGCCGCGGGCTCCCGGGGAGCTGTTTTTT.

This clonotype was seen only a few times. The rearrangement joins TRBV7-8 to TRBJ2-4, with TRBD2 matching 11 bases. CDR3 size: 16 residues. Germline V gene sequence: CDR1 SGHVS, CDR2 FQNEAQ. J was trimmed by 9 bases and V by 5 bases; bases with no gene match: 12. CDR3 nucleotides: TGTGCCAGCAGCCAACGGACTAGCGGGCCAAGGGGCATTCAGTACTTC. This gives the protein CASSQRTSGPRGIQYF.

This chain joins TRBV9 and TRBJ2-1, with TRBD2 matching 12 bases. The V gene end was trimmed by 2 bases and the J gene end by 2 bases; junction bases not matched to a gene: 11. The germline gives CDR1 SGDLS, CDR2 YYNGEE. The CDR3 sequence is 19 residues long. Here the CDR3 reads CASSVVPLTSGGPYNEQFF. In DNA, the CDR3 is TGTGCCAGCAGCGTTGTCCCCCTGACTAGCGGGGGCCCCTACAATGAGCAGTTCTTC.